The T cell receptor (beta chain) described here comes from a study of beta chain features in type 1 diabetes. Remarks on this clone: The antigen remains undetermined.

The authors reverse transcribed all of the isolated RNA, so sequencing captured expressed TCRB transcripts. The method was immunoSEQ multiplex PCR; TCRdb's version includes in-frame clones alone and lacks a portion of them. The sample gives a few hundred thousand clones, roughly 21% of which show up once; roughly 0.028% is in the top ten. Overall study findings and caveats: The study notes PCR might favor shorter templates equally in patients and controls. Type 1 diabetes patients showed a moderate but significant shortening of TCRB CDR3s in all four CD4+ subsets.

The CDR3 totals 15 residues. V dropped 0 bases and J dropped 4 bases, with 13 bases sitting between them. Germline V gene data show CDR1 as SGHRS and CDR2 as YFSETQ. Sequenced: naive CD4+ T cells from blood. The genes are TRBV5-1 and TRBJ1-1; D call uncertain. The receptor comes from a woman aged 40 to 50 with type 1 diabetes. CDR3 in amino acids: CASSLEAGYGTEAFF. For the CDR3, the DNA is TGCGCCAGCAGCTTGGAGGCGGGTTACGGCACTGAAGCTTTCTTT.